This is a list of T cell receptor beta chains from one sample in a study of blood T cell repertoires in COVID-19. TCRdb keeps only in-frame clones here, not all; method: immunoSEQ multiplex PCR. The table shows fewer than 500,000 clones, with around 84% occurring only once. The material sequenced was peripheral blood. These receptors were obtained from a human donor with acute or convalescent COVID-19. The donor label of this sample is uncertain. CDR3s include the opening cysteine and the closing phenylalanine or tryptophan. A D gene is named only where the DNA matches it firmly. Clone size is shown for a subset of rows, as once, few, many or a class of expanded clone.

v_call	j_call	d_call	clone_size	cdr3_nt	cdr3_aa
TRBV27	TRBJ1-2	TRBD1	once	TGTGCCAGCAGTTTCCGGGACAGAATTGGCTATGGCTACACCTTC	CASSFRDRIGYGYTF
TRBV2	TRBJ2-5	TRBD1	few	TGTGCCAGCAGTGAAAAGACAGGGCAGAGGGAGACCCAGTACTTC	CASSEKTGQRETQYF
TRBV30	TRBJ2-7	TRBD1	-	TGTGCCTGGAAAACAGGGGGGTACTACGAGCAGTACTTC	CAWKTGGYYEQYF
TRBV6-5	TRBJ2-3	-	-	TGTGCCAGCAGTTACAGAGCGGAGACTAGCACAGATACGCAGTATTTT	CASSYRAETSTDTQYF
TRBV3-1/TRBV3-2	TRBJ1-2	TRBD1	-	TGTGCCAGCAGCCACCTTAGGGACAGGGGAGACTATGGCTACACCTTC	CASSHLRDRGDYGYTF
TRBV5-4	TRBJ1-6	-	once	TGTGCCAGCAGCCGATCGGGGGGGAGCTCCTATAATTCACCCCTCCACTTT	CASSRSGGSSYNSPLHF
TRBV29-1	TRBJ2-1	TRBD1	-	TGCAGCGTCACAGGGGCTTCCGCCTCCTACAATGAGCAGTTCTTC	CSVTGASASYNEQFF
TRBV5-1	TRBJ1-2	-	-	TGCGCCAGCAGCTTGGGCTGGGCAGGTAGTAACTATGGCTACACCTTC	CASSLGWAGSNYGYTF
TRBV7-9	TRBJ2-7	-	-	TGTGCCAGCAGCTTCCAGCGACGCTACGAGCAGTACTTC	CASSFQRRYEQYF
TRBV7-8	TRBJ1-4	-	-	TGTGCCAGCAGCACTTTCCGGGCCGCGGGGTTAAAACTGTTTTTT	CASSTFRAAGLKLFF
TRBV6-5	TRBJ2-3	TRBD1	once	TGTGCCAGCAGACTGGACAGGTCCACAGATACGCAGTATTTT	CASRLDRSTDTQYF
TRBV7-9	TRBJ1-1	-	-	TGTGCCAGTTTAGACTTCGAAGCTTTCTTT	CASLDFEAFF
TRBV7-9	TRBJ2-2	-	-	TGTGCCAGCAGCCCGGGGTGGACCGGGGAGCTGTTTTTT	CASSPGWTGELFF
TRBV7-2	TRBJ1-6	TRBD1	-	TGTGCCAGCAGCTCACAGGGGGTGCGGGGTTCACCCCTCCACTTT	CASSSQGVRGSPLHF
TRBV19	TRBJ1-5	TRBD1	-	TGTGCCAGTAGGGGACAGCTTCATAGCAATCAGCCCCAGCATTTT	CASRGQLHSNQPQHF
TRBV7-2	TRBJ1-4	-	-	TGTGCCAGCAGCTTAGCAGGGGTACGAGAAAAACTGTTTTTT	CASSLAGVREKLFF
TRBV10-3	TRBJ1-2	TRBD1	-	TGTGCCATCAGGTTTGGACAGGGACATAACTATGGCTACACCTTC	CAIRFGQGHNYGYTF
TRBV27	TRBJ2-3	-	-	TGTGCCAGCAGCTCCAGGGACAACACAGATACGCAGTATTTT	CASSSRDNTDTQYF
TRBV18	TRBJ2-7	TRBD2	once	TGTGCCAGCTCACTAGCGGGAGGTACCTACGAGCAGTACTTC	CASSLAGGTYEQYF
TRBV5-4	TRBJ2-1	-	once	TGTGCCAGCAGCTTGCCGCGGAACTCCTACAATGAGCAGTTCTTC	CASSLPRNSYNEQFF
TRBV27	TRBJ2-7	-	-	TGTGCCAGCAGTACCCTAGGCGAGCAGTACTTC	CASSTLGEQYF
TRBV29-1	TRBJ1-2	-	-	TGCAGCGTCCAAACGGGGGGCAGGGCCAACGGGTATGGCTACACCTTC	CSVQTGGRANGYGYTF
TRBV30	TRBJ1-6	-	-	TGTGCCTGGAGTGTAATGGGTCGAGGAGGGTTCGATTCACCCCTCCACTTT	CAWSVMGRGGFDSPLHF
TRBV6-5	TRBJ2-3	TRBD2	-	TGTGCCAGCAGGGGGGGACTAGCCCTTCATTTT	CASRGGLALHF
TRBV28	TRBJ1-4	TRBD1	-	TGTGCCAGCAAGGGGGCGACTAATGAAAAACTGTTTTTT	CASKGATNEKLFF
TRBV3-1/TRBV3-2	TRBJ2-7	-	-	TGTGCCAGCAGCCTAAGAGGGTCCTACGAGCAGTACTTC	CASSLRGSYEQYF
TRBV12-2	TRBJ2-3	-	-	TGTGCAAGTCGCTTATACACTAGCGGGAGAATAACAGATACGCAGTATTTT	CASRLYTSGRITDTQYF
TRBV2	TRBJ1-2	-	-	TGTGCCAGCAGCCCGACAGGTGGCTACACCTTC	CASSPTGGYTF
TRBV3-1/TRBV3-2	TRBJ2-7	TRBD2	-	TGTGCCAGCAGCCACTCGCCGACTAGCGGGAACGAGCAGTACTTC	CASSHSPTSGNEQYF
TRBV5-6	TRBJ1-2	TRBD1	-	TGTGCCAGCAGCTTTGGAGGGGGCAACAACTATGGCTACACCTTC	CASSFGGGNNYGYTF
TRBV11-2	TRBJ2-2	TRBD2	-	TGTGCCAGCAGCCCAAGGGGTGGCGGGAGGACGAACACCGGGGAGCTGTTTTTT	CASSPRGGGRTNTGELFF
TRBV6-5	TRBJ2-5	-	-	TGTGCCAGCACCATGGGGGGACAAGAGACCCAGTACTTC	CASTMGGQETQYF
TRBV18	TRBJ2-7	TRBD1	-	TGTGCCAGCTCGCGCTCCCCCACTTCGACAGGGGGCTACGAGCAGTACTTC	CASSRSPTSTGGYEQYF
TRBV29-1	TRBJ2-6	TRBD1	-	TGCAGCGTTGAAGTCAGTCCGGGACAGGCGTCTGGGGCCAACGTCCTGACTTTC	CSVEVSPGQASGANVLTF
TRBV7-2	TRBJ1-2	-	-	TGTGCCAGCGTATTTGGGAGGAATAACTATGGCTACACCTTC	CASVFGRNNYGYTF
TRBV6-5	TRBJ1-1	-	once	TGTGCCAGCAACGACTTCAGCGGACGAAACACTGAAGCTTTCTTT	CASNDFSGRNTEAFF
TRBV5-6	TRBJ1-4	-	-	TGTGCCAGCAGCTTGTTCTCAGGGAAGGAGGAAAAACTGTTTTTT	CASSLFSGKEEKLFF
TRBV5-4	TRBJ2-1	-	-	TGTGCCAGCAGCTTACCCCGAGACAACAATGAGCAGTTCTTC	CASSLPRDNNEQFF
TRBV19	TRBJ1-2	TRBD1	-	TGTGCCAGTAGCCGCGGGACAGGGACTGGAGGGTATGGCTACACCTTC	CASSRGTGTGGYGYTF
TRBV16	TRBJ1-6	-	-	TGTGCCAGCAGCCCGTCGAGGAACGGTAATTCACCCCTCCACTTT	CASSPSRNGNSPLHF